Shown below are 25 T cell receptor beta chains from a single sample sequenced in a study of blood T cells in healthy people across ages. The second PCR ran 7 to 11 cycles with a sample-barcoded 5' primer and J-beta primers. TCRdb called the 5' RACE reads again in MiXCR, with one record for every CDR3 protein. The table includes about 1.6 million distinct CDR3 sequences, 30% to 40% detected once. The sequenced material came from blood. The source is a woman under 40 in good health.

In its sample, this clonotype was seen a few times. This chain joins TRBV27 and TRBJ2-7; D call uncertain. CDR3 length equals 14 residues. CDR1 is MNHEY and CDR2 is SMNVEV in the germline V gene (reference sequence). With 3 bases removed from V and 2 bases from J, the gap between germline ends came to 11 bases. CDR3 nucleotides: TGTGCCAGCAGTTTCGGCACGACTCCCTACGAGCAGTACTTC. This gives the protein CASSFGTTPYEQYF.

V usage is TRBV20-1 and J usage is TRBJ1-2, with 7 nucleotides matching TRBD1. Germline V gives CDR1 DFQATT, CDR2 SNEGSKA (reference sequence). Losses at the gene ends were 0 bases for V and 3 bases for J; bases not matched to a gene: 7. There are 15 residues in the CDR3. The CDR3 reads CSARDPGQGDYGYTF. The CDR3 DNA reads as TGCAGTGCTAGAGATCCCGGCCAGGGGGACTATGGCTACACCTTC.

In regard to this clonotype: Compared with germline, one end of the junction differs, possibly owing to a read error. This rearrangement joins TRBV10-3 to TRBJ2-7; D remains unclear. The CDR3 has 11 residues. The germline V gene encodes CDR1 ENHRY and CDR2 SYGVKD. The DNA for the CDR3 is TGTGCCTCATCGGTCTCCTGCGAGCAGTACTTC. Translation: CASSVSCEQYF.

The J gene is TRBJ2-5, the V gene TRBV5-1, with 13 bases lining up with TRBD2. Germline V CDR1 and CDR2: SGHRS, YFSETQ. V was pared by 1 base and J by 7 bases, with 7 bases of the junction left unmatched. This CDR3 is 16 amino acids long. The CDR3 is CASSLKTSGGTGTQYF. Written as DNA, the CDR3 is TGCGCCAGCAGCTTGAAGACTAGCGGGGGGACCGGGACCCAGTACTTC.

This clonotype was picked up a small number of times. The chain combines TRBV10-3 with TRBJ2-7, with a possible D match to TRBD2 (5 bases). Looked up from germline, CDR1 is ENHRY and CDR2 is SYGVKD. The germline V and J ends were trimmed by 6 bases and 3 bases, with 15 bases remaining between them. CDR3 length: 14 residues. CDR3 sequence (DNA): TGTGCCATCAGCTCCATTGCCGGGAACTACGAGCAGTACTTC. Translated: CAISSIAGNYEQYF.

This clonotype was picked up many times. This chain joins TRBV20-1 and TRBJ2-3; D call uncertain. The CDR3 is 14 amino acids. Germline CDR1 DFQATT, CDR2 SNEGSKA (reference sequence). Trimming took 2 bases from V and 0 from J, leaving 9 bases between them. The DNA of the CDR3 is TGCAGTGCTAGATGGGTAGCTAGCACAGATACGCAGTATTTT. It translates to CSARWVASTDTQYF.

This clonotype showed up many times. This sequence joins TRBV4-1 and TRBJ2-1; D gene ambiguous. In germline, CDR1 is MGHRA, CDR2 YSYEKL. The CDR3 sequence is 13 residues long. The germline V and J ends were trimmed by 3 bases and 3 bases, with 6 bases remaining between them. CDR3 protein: CASSQSDYNEQFF. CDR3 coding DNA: TGCGCCAGCAGCCAGAGTGACTACAATGAGCAGTTCTTC.

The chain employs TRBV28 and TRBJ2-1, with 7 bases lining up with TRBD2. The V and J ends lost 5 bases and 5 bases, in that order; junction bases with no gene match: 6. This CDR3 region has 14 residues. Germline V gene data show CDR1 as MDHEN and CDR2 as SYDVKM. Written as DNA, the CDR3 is TGTGCCAGCAGTAGGCTAGCGGAAAACAATGAGCAGTTCTTC. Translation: CASSRLAENNEQFF.

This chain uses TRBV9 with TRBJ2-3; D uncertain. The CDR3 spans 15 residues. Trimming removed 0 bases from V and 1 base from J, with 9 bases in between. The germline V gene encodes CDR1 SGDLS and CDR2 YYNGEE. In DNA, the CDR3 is TGTGCCAGCAGCGTAGGGGATCTCCGCACAGATACGCAGTATTTT. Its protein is CASSVGDLRTDTQYF.

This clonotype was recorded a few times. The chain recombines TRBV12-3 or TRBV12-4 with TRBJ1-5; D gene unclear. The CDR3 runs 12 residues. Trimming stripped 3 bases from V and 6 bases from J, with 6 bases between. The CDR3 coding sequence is TGTGCCAGCAGTTTCACGGCTCAGCCCCAGCATTTT. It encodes CASSFTAQPQHF.

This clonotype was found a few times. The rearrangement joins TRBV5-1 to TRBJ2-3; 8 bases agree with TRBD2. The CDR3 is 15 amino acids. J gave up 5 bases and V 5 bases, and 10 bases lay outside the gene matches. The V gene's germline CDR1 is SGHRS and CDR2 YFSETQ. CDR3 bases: TGCGCCAGCAGTACTGTAGCGGGGAGTTTAGATACGCAGTATTTT. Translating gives CASSTVAGSLDTQYF.

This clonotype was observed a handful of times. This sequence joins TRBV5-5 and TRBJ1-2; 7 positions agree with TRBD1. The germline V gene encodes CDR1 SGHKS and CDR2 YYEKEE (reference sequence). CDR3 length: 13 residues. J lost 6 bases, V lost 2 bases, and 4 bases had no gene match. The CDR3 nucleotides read TGTGCCAGCAGCTTCGACAGGGAACATGGCTACACCTTC. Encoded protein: CASSFDREHGYTF. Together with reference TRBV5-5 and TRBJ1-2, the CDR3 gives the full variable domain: DAGVTQSPTHLIKTRGQQVTLRCSPISGHKSVSWYQQVLGQGPQFIFQYYEKEERGRGNFPDRFSARQFPNYSSELNVNALLLGDSALYLCASSFDREHGYTFGSGTRLTVV.

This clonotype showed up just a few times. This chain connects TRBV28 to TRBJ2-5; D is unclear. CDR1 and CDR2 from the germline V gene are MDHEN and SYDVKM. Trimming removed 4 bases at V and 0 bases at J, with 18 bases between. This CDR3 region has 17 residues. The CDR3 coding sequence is TGTGCCAGCAGTTCGGATCGTCTAGGCTCCTACCAAGAGACCCAGTACTTC. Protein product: CASSSDRLGSYQETQYF.

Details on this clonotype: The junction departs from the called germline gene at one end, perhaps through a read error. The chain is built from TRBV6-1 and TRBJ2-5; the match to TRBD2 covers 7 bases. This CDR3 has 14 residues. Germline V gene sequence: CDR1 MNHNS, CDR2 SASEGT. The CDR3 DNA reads TGCGCCAGCAGTGAAGCGTGGGAGGGAGAGACCCAGTACTTC. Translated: CASSEAWEGETQYF.

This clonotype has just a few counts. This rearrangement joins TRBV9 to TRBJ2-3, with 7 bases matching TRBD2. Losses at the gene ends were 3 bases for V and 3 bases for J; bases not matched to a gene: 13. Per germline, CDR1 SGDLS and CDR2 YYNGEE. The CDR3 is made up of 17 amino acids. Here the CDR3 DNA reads TGTGCCAGCAGCGCTTACGAGGGAGGGCCCTCAACAGATACGCAGTATTTT. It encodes CASSAYEGGPSTDTQYF.

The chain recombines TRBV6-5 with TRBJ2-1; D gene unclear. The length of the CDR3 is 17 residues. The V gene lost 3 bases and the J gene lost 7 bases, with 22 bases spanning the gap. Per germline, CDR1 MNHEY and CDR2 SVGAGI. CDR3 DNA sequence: TGTGCCAGCAGTTATAAGCCCGGGCCCTACATGGTTAATGAGCAGTTCTTC. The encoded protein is CASSYKPGPYMVNEQFF.

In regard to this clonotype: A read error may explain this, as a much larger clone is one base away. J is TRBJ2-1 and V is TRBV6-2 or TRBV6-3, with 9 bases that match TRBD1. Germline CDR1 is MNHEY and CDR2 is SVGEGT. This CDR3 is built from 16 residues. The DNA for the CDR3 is TGTGTCAGCAGTTACGGGGGACAGGGTTTTAGCAATGAGCAGTTCTTC. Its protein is CVSSYGGQGFSNEQFF.

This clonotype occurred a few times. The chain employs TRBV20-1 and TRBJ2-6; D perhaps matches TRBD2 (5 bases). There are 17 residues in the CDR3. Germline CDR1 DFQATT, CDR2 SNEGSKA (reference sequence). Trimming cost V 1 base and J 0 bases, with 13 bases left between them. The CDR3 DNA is TGCAGTGCTAGAGTCGGGGAATTAATCTCTGGGGCCAACGTCCTGACTTTC. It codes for CSARVGELISGANVLTF.

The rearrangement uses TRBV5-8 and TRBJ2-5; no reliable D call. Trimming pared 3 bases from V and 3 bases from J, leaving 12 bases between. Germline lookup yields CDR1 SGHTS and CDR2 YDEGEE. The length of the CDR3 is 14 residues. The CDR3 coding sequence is TGTGCCAGCAGCTCCGGGCGCATAAAAGAGACCCAGTACTTC. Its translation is CASSSGRIKETQYF.

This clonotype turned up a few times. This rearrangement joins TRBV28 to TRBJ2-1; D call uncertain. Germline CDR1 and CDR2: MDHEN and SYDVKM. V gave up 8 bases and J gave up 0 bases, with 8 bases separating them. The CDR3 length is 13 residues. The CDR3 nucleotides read TGTGCCAGCGGCTCTAGCTCCTACAATGAGCAGTTCTTC. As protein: CASGSSSYNEQFF.

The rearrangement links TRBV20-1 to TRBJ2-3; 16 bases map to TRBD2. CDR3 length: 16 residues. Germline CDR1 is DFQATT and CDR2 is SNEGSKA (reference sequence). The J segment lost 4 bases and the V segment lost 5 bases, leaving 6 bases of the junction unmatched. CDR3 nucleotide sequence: TGCAGTGCTTCCGGGACTAGCGGGGGGGCCTCAGATACGCAGTATTTT. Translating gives CSASGTSGGASDTQYF.

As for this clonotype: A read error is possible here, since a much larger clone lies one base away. The CDR3 region has the DNA TGCGCCAGCAGATGGACTAGCGGGGGGCTAAACTGCAATGAGCAGTTCTTC. Protein sequence: CASRWTSGGLNCNEQFF. The V gene is TRBV4-1, the J gene TRBJ2-1; 14 bases match TRBD2. Germline CDR1 MGHRA, CDR2 YSYEKL. The CDR3 contains 17 residues. V lost 6 bases, J lost 6 bases, and 10 bases stayed unmatched.

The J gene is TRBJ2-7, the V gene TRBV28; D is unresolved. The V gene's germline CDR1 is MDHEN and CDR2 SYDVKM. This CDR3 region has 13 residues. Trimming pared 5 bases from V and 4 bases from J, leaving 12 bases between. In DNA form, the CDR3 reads TGTGCCAGCAGTCCATACTCCGAATACGAGCAGTACTTC. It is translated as CASSPYSEYEQYF. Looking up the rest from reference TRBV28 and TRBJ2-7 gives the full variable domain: DVKVTQSSRYLVKRTGEKVFLECVQDMDHENMFWYRQDPGLGLRLIYFSYDVKMKEKGDIPEGYSVSREKKERFSLILESASTNQTSMYLCASSPYSEYEQYFGPGTRLTVT.

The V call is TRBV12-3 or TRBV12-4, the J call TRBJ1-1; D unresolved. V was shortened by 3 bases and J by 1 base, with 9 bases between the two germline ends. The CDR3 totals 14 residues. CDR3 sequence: CASSFEAGNTEAFF. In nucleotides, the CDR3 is TGTGCCAGCAGTTTCGAGGCAGGGAACACTGAAGCTTTCTTT.

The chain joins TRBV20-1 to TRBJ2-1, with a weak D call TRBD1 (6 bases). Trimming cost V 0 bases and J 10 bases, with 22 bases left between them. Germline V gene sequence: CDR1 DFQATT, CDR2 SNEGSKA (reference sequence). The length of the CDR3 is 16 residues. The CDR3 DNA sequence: TGCAGTGCTAGAGATTGGGGGCGGAGCGGCGCGAACGAGCAGTTCTTC. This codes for CSARDWGRSGANEQFF.